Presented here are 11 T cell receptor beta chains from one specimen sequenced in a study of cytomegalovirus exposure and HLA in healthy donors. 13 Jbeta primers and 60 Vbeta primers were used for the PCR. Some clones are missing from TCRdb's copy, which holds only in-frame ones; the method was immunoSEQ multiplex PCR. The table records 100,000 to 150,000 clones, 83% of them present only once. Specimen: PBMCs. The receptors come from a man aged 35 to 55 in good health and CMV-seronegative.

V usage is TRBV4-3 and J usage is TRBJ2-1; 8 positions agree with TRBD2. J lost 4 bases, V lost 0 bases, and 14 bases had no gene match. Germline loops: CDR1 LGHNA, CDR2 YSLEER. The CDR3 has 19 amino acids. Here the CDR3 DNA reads TGCGCCAGCAGCCAAGACTTCCGGACTAGCAGTTTCCCTTACAATGAGCAGTTCTTC. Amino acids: CASSQDFRTSSFPYNEQFF.

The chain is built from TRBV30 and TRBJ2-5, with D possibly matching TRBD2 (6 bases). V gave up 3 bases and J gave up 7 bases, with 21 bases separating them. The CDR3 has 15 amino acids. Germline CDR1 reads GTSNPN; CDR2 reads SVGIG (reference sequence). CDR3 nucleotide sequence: TGTGCCTGGAGGGGACCGGGACTCGAAAGGGGGACCCAGTACTTC. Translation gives CAWRGPGLERGTQYF.

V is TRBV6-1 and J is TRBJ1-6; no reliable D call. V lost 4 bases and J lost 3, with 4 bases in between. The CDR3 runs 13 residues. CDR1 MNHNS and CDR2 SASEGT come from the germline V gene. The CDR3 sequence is CASSVVYNSPLHF. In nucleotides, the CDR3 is TGTGCCAGCAGTGTCGTCTATAATTCACCCCTCCACTTT.

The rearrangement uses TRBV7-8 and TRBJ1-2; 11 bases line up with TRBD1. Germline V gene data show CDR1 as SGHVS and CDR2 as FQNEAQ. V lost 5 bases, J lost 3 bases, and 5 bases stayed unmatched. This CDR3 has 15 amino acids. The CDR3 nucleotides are TGTGCCAGCAGCGCCCGGGACAGGGGGTACTATGGCTACACCTTC. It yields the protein CASSARDRGYYGYTF.

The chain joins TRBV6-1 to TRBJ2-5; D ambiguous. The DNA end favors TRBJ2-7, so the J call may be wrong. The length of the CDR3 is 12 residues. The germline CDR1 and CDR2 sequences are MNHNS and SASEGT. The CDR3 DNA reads TGTGCCAGCAGTGAAGGTCTCTACGAGCAGTACTTC. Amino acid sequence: CASSEGLYEQYF.

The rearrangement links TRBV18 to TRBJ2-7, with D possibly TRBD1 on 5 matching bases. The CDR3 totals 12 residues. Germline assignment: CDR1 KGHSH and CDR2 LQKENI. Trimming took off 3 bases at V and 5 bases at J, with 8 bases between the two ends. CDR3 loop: CASSPQGNEQYF. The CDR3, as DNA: TGTGCCAGCTCACCTCAGGGTAACGAGCAGTACTTC.

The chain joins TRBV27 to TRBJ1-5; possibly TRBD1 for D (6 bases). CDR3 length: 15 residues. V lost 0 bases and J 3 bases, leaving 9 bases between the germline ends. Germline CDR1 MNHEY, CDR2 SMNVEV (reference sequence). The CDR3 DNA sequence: TGTGCCAGCAGTTTATCAGGGGGACCCAATCAGCCCCAGCATTTT. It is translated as CASSLSGGPNQPQHF.

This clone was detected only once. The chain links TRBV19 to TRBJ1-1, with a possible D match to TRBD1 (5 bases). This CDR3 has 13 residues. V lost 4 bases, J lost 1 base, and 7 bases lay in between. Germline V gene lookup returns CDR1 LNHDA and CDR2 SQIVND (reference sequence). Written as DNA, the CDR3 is TGTGCCAGTAGTACGACAGCGAACACTGAAGCTTTCTTT. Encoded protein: CASSTTANTEAFF.

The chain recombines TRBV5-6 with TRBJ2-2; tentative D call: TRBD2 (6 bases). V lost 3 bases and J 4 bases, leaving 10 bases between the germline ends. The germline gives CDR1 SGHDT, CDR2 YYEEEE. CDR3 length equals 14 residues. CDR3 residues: CASSYRDFTGELFF. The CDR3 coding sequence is TGTGCCAGCAGCTATCGGGACTTCACCGGGGAGCTGTTTTTT.

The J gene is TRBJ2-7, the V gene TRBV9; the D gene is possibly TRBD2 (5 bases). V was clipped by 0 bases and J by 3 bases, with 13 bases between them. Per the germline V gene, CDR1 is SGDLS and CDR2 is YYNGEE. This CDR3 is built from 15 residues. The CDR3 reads CASSVGPDSDYEQYF. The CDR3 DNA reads TGTGCCAGCAGCGTAGGCCCGGACTCCGACTACGAGCAGTACTTC.

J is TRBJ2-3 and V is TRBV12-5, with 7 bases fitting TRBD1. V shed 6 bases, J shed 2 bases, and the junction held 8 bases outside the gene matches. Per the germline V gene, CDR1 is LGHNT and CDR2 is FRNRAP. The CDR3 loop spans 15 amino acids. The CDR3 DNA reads TGTGCTAGTGGCCGGACAGGAGAAATCACAGATACGCAGTATTTT. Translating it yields CASGRTGEITDTQYF.